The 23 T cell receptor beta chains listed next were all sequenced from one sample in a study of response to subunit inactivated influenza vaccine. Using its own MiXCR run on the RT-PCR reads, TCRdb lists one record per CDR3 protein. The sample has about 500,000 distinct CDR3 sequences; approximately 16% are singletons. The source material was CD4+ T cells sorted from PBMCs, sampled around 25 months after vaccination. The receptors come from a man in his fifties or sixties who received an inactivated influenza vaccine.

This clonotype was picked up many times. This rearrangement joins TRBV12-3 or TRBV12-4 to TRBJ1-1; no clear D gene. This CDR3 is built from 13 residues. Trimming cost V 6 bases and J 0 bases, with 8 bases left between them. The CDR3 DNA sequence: TGTGCCAGCAGCCGAGAAATGAACACTGAAGCTTTCTTT. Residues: CASSREMNTEAFF.

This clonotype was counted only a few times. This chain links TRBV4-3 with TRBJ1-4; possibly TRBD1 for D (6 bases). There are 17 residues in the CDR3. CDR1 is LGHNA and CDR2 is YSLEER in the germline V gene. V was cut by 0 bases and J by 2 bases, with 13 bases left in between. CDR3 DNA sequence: TGCGCCAGCAGCCAAGATGAAGCAGGGGTCACTAATGAAAAACTGTTTTTT. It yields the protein CASSQDEAGVTNEKLFF.

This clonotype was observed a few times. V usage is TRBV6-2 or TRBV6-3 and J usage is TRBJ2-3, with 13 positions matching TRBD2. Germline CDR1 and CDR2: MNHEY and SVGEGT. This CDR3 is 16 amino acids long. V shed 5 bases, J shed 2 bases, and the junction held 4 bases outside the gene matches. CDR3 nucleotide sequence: TGTGCCAGCAGTAAGGGACTAGCGGGGAACACAGATACGCAGTATTTT. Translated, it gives CASSKGLAGNTDTQYF.

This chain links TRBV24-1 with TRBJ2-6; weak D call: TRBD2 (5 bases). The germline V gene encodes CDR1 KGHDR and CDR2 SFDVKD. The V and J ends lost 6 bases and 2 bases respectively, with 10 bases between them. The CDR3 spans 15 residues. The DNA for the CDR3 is TGTGCCACCAGTCCATCCGGGGCTGGGGCCAACGTCCTGACTTTC. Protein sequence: CATSPSGAGANVLTF.

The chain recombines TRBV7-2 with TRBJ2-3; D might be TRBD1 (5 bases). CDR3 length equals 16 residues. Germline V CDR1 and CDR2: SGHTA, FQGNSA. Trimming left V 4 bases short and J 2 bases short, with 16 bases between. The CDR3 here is CASSSGHIAPTDTQYF. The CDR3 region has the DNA TGTGCCAGCAGCTCCGGACACATCGCGCCCACAGATACGCAGTATTTT. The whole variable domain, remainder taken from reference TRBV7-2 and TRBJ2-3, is GAGVSQSPSNKVTEKGKDVELRCDPISGHTALYWYRQSLGQGLEFLIYFQGNSAPDKSGLPSDRFSAERTGGSVSTLTIQRTQQEDSAVYLCASSSGHIAPTDTQYFGPGTRLTVL.

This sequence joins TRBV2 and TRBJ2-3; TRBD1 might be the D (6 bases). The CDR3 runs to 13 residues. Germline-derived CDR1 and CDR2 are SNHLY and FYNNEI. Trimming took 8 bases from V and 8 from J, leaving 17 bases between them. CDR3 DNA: TGTGCCAGCGAGGATCCGGCAGGGGCTACGCAGTATTTT. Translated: CASEDPAGATQYF.

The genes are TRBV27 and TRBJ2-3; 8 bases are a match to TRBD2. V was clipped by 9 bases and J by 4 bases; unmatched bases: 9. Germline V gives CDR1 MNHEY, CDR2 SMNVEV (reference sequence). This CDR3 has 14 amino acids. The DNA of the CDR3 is TGTGCCAGTAGAAAGCGGGAGCGGGCAGATACGCAGTATTTT. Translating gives CASRKRERADTQYF.

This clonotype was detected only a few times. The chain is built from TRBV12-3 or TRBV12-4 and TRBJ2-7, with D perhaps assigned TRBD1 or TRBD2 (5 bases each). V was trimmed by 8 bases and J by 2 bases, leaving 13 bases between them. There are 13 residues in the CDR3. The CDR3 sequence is CASGTLHTYEQYF. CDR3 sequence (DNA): TGTGCCAGCGGGACGCTCCATACCTACGAGCAGTACTTC.

For the CDR3, the DNA is TGTGCCACCAGTGTAACAGGAGGTCAGCCCCAGCATTTT. Amino acids: CATSVTGGQPQHF. The J gene is TRBJ1-5, the V gene TRBV24-1; D is perhaps TRBD1 (5 bases). The CDR3 is 13 amino acids. Germline V lookup: CDR1 KGHDR, CDR2 SFDVKD. The V and J ends lost 5 bases and 6 bases respectively, with 10 bases between them.

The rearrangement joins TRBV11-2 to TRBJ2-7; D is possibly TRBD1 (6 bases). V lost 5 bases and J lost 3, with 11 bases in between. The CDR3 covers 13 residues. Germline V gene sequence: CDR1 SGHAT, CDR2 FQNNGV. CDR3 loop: CASSGQGGYEQYF. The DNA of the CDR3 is TGTGCCAGCAGCGGGCAAGGGGGCTACGAGCAGTACTTC.

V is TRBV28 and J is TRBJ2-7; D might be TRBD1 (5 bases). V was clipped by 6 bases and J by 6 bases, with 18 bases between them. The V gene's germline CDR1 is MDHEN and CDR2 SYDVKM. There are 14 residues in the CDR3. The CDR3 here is CASREWTPQGEQYF. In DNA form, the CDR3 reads TGTGCCAGCAGGGAATGGACACCTCAAGGCGAGCAGTACTTC.

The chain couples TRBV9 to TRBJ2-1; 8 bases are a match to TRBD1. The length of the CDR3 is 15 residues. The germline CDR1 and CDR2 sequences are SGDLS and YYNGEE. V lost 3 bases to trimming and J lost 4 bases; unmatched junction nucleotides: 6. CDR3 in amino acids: CASSARQGPYNEQFF. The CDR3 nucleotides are TGTGCCAGCAGCGCGCGACAGGGGCCGTACAATGAGCAGTTCTTC.

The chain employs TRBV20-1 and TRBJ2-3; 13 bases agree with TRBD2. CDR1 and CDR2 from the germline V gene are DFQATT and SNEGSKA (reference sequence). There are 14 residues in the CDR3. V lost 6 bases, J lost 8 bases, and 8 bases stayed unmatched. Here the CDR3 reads CSARTSGGVGTQYF. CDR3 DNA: TGCAGTGCCAGGACTAGCGGGGGAGTCGGTACGCAGTATTTT.

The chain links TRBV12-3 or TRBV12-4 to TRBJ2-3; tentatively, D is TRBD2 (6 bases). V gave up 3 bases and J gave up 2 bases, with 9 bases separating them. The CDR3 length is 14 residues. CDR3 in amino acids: CASSFGTDTDTQYF. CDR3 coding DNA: TGTGCCAGCAGTTTTGGGACTGACACAGATACGCAGTATTTT.

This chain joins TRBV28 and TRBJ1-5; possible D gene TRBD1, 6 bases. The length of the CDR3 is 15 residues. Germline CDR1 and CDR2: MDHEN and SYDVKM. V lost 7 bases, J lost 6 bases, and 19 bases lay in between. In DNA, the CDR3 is TGTGCCAGCACCCGCGGGGGGCGGGAAGGTCAGCCCCAGCATTTT. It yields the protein CASTRGGREGQPQHF.

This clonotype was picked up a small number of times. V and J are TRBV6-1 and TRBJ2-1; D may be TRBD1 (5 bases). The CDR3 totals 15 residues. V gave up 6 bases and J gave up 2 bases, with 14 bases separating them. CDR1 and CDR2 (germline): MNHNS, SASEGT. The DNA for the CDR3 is TGTGCCAGCAGAGCCAGTTGGGGCGCCTACAATGAGCAGTTCTTC. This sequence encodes CASRASWGAYNEQFF.

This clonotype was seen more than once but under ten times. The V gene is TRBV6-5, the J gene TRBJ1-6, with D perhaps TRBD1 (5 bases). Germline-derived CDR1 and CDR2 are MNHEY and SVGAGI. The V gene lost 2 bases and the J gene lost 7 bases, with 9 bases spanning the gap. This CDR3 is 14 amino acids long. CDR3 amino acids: CASSYGARNSPLHF. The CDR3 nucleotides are TGTGCCAGCAGTTACGGGGCCAGGAATTCACCCCTCCACTTT.

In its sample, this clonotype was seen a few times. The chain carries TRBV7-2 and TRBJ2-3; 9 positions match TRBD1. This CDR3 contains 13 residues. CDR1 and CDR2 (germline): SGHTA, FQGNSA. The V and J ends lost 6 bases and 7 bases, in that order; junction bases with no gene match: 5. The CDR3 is CASSTDRGNTQYF. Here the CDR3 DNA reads TGTGCCAGCAGTACCGACAGGGGGAATACGCAGTATTTT.

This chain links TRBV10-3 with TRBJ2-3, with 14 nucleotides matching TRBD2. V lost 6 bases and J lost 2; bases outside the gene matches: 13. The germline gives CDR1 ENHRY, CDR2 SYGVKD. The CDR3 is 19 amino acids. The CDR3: CAIRAGLAGALASTDTQYF. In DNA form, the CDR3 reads TGTGCCATCAGGGCGGGACTAGCGGGAGCCCTAGCGTCCACAGATACGCAGTATTTT.

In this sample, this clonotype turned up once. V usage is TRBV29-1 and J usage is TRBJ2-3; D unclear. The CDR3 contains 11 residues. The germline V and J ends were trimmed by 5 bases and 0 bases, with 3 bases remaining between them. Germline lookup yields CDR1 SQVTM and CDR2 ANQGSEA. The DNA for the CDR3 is TGCAGCGTTTGGAGCACAGATACGCAGTATTTT. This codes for CSVWSTDTQYF.

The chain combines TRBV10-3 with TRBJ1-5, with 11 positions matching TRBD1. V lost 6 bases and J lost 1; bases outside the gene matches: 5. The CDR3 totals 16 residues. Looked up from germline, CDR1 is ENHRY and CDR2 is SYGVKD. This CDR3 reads CAISGQGADSNQPQHF. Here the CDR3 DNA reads TGTGCCATCAGCGGACAGGGGGCGGACAGCAATCAGCCCCAGCATTTT.

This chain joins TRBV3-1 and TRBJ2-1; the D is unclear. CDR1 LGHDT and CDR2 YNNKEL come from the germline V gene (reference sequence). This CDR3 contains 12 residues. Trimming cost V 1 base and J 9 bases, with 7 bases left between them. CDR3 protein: CASSQGRAEQFF. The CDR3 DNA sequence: TGTGCCAGCAGCCAAGGAAGGGCTGAGCAGTTCTTC.

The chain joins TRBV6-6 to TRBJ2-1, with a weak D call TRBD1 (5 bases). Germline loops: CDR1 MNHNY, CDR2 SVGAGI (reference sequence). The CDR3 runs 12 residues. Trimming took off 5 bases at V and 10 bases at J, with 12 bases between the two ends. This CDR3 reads CASSPRQGEQFF. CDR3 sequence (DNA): TGTGCCAGCAGTCCACGTCAGGGAGAGCAGTTCTTC.